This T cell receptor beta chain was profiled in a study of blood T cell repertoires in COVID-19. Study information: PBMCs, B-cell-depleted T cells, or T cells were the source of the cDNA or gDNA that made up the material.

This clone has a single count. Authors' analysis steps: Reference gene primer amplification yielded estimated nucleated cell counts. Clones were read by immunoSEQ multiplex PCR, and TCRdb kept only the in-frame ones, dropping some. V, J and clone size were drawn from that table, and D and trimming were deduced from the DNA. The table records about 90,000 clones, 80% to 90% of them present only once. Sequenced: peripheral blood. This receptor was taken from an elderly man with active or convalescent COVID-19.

In DNA form, the CDR3 reads TGTGCCAGTAGTATAGAACTAGCGGGTCCGGGAAGAGGCAAAAACATTCAGTACTTC. Amino acids: CASSIELAGPGRGKNIQYF. This sequence joins TRBV19 and TRBJ2-4, with 9 nucleotides matching TRBD2. The germline V gene has CDR1 LNHDA and CDR2 SQIVND (reference sequence). Losses at the gene ends were 0 bases for V and 3 bases for J; bases not matched to a gene: 12. The CDR3 covers 19 residues.